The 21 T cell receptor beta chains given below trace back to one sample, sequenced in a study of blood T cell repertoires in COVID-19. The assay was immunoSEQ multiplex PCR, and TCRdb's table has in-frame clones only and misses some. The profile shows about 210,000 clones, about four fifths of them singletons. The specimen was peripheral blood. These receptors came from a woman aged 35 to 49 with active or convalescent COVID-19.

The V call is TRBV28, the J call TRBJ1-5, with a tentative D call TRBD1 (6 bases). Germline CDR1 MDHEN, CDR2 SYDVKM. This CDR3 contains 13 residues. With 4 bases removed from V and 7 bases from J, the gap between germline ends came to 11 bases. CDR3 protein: CASSSAGAQPQHF. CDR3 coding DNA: TGTGCCAGCAGTTCCGCAGGGGCCCAGCCCCAGCATTTT.

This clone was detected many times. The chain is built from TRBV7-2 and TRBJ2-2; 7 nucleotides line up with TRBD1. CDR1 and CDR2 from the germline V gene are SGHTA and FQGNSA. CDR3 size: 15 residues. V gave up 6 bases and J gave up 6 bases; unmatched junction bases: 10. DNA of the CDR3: TGTGCCAGCAGACTATACAGGGGAGCGGCCGGGGAGCTGTTTTTT. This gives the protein CASRLYRGAAGELFF.

This chain's CDR3 is CASRDSGADYGYTF. CDR3 bases: TGTGCCAGCAGGGACTCAGGGGCTGACTATGGCTACACCTTC. This rearrangement joins TRBV25-1 to TRBJ1-2; tentatively, D is TRBD1 (6 bases). The ends were cut back, 6 bases at V and 3 bases at J, with 14 bases in the middle. Germline V gene sequence: CDR1 MGHDK, CDR2 SYGVNS. The CDR3 runs 14 residues.

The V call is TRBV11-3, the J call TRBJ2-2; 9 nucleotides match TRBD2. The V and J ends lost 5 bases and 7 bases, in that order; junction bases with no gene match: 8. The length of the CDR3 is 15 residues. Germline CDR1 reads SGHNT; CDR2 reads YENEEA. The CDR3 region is CASSRTAGGVGELFF. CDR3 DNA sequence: TGTGCCAGCAGCCGAACGGCGGGAGGGGTCGGGGAGCTGTTTTTT.

The CDR3 nucleotides are TGTGCCAGCAGGGAACCTTTGCAGGGTGGCAATGAGCAGTTCTTC. It translates to CASREPLQGGNEQFF. The gene calls are TRBV6-6 and TRBJ2-1; TRBD1 might be the D (5 bases). The ends were cut back, 6 bases at V and 6 bases at J, with 18 bases in the middle. Germline CDR1 reads MNHNY; CDR2 reads SVGAGI (reference sequence). The CDR3 consists of 15 residues.

CDR3 DNA sequence: TGTGCCAGCAGCTTCCGACAGGGGGCTGAAGCTTTCTTT. Its translation is CASSFRQGAEAFF. The rearrangement links TRBV5-4 to TRBJ1-1, with TRBD1 matching over 9 bases. J lost 6 bases, V lost 2 bases, and 2 bases had no gene match. Per the germline V gene, CDR1 is SGHNT and CDR2 is YYREEE (reference sequence). The CDR3 has 13 amino acids.

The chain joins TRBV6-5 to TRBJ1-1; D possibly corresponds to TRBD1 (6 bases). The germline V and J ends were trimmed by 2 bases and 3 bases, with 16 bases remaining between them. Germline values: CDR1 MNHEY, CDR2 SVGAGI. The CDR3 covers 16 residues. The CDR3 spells CASSYDYGGLYTEAFF. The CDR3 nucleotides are TGTGCCAGCAGTTACGATTACGGGGGGCTGTACACTGAAGCTTTCTTT.

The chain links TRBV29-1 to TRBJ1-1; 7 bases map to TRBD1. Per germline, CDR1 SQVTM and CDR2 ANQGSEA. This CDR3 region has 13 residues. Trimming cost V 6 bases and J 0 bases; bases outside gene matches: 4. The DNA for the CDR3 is TGCAGCGTCCGACAGGGCATGAACACTGAAGCTTTCTTT. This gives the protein CSVRQGMNTEAFF.

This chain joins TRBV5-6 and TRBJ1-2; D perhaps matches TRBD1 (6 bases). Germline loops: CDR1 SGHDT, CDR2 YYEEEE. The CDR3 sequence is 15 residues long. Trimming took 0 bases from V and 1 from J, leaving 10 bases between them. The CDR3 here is CASSLGAGVNYGYTF. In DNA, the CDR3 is TGTGCCAGCAGCTTGGGGGCAGGGGTTAACTATGGCTACACCTTC.

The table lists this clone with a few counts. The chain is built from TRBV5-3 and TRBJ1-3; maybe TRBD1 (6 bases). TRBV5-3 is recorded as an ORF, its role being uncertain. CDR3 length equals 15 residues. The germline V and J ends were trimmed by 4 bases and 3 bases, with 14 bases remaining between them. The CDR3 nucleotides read TGTGCCAGAAGCCCGACAGGTATTTTTGGAAACACCATATATTTT. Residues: CARSPTGIFGNTIYF.

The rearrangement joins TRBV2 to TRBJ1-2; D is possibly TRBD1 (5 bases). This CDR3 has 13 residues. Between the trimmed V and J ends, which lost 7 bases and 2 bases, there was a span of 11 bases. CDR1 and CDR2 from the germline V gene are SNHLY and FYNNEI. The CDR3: CASNIQGNYGYTF. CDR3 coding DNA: TGTGCCAGCAATATCCAGGGAAACTATGGCTACACCTTC.

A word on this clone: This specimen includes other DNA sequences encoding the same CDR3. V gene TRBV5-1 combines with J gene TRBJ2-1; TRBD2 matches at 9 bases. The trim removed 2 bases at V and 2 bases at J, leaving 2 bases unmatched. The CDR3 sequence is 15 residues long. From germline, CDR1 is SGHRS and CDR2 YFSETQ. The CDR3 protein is CASSLGLAPYNEQFF. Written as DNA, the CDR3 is TGCGCCAGCAGCTTAGGACTAGCGCCCTACAATGAGCAGTTCTTC.

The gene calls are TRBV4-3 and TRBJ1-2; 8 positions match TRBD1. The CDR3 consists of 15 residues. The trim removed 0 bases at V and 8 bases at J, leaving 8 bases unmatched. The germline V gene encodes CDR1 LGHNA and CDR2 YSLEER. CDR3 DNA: TGCGCCAGCAGCCAAGATAGGACAGGGCCTGCAGGCTACACCTTC. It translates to CASSQDRTGPAGYTF.

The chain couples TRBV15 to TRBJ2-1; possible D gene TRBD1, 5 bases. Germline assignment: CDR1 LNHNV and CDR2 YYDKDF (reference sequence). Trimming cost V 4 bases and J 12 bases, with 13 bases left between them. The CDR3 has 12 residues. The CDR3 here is CATSISREVQFF. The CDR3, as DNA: TGTGCCACCAGCATAAGCAGGGAAGTGCAGTTCTTC.

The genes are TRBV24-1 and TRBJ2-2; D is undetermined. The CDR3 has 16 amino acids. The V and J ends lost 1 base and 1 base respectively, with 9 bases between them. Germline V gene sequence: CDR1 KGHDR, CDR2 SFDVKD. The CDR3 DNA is TGTGCCACCAGTGATTTATTCGGGTTGAACACCGGGGAGCTGTTTTTT. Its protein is CATSDLFGLNTGELFF.

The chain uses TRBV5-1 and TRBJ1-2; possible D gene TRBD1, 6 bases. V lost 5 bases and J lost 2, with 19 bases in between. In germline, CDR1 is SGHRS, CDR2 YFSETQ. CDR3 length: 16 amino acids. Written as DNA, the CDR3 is TGCGCCAGCAGTATGGGGGGGCCCTTCTCCAACTATGGCTACACCTTC. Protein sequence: CASSMGGPFSNYGYTF.

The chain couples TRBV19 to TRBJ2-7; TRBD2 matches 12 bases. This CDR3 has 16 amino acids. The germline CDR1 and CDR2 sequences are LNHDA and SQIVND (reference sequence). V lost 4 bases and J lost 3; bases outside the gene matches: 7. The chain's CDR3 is CASSTGLAGFNYEQYF. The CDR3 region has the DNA TGTGCCAGTAGTACGGGACTAGCGGGTTTCAACTACGAGCAGTACTTC.

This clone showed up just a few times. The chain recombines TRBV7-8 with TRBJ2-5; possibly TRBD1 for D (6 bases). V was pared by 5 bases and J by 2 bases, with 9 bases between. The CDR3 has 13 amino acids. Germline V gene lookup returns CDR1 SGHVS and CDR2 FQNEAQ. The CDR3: CASSRGHQETQYF. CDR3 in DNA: TGTGCCAGCAGCCGGGGACATCAAGAGACCCAGTACTTC.

This chain's CDR3 is CATSDAQGVVYGYTF. The CDR3 nucleotides are TGTGCCACCAGTGACGCACAGGGAGTAGTCTATGGCTACACCTTC. The chain uses TRBV24-1 and TRBJ1-2, with a possible D match to TRBD1 (6 bases). CDR1 is KGHDR, CDR2 SFDVKD, per germline. The CDR3 covers 15 residues. V lost 4 bases and J 4 bases, leaving 15 bases between the germline ends.

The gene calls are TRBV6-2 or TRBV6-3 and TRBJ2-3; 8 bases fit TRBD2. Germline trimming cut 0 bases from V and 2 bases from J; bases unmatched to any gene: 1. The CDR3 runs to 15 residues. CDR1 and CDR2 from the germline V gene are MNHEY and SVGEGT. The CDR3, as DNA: TGTGCCAGCAGTTACTCAGGACTAGCCACAGATACGCAGTATTTT. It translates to CASSYSGLATDTQYF.

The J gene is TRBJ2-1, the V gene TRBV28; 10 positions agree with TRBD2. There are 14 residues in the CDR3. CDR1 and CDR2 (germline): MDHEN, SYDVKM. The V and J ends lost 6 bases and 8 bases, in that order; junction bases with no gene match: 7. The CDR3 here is CASRASGGADEQFF. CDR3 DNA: TGTGCCAGCAGAGCTAGCGGGGGAGCGGATGAGCAGTTCTTC.